One and the same sample provided the 31 T cell receptor beta chains below, sequenced in a study of cytomegalovirus exposure and HLA in healthy donors. Generated by immunoSEQ multiplex PCR, the TCRdb table keeps only in-frame clones and is missing some. This sample has 250,000 to 300,000 clones, with almost 90% found just once. Sequencing used PBMCs. Source of these receptors: a woman between 18 and 29 years old in good health and CMV-seronegative.

The rearrangement uses TRBV28 and TRBJ2-3; D unclear. CDR1 is MDHEN, CDR2 SYDVKM, per germline. The ends were cut back, 4 bases at V and 1 base at J, with 3 bases in the middle. This CDR3 spans 12 amino acids. The CDR3 is CASSSGTDTQYF. CDR3 nucleotides: TGTGCCAGCAGTTCCGGCACAGATACGCAGTATTTT.

This rearrangement joins TRBV14 to TRBJ1-1; D perhaps matches TRBD1 (6 bases). Germline loops: CDR1 SGHDN, CDR2 FVKESK. CDR3 length equals 17 residues. V was pared by 0 bases and J by 0 bases, with 14 bases between. The CDR3 DNA reads TGTGCCAGCAGCCAAGATAGGCACAGGGCTGTGAACACTGAAGCTTTCTTT. It translates to CASSQDRHRAVNTEAFF.

J is TRBJ2-3 and V is TRBV29-1, with D possibly TRBD1 on 6 matching bases. Germline CDR1 SQVTM, CDR2 ANQGSEA. V shed 5 bases and J shed 1 base, with 10 bases lying between them. CDR3 length: 13 amino acids. The CDR3 bases are TGCAGCGTTCCAGGGGCCGGCACAGATACGCAGTATTTT. This codes for CSVPGAGTDTQYF.

The chain recombines TRBV9 with TRBJ1-1; 12 bases fit TRBD1. V was pared by 0 bases and J by 8 bases, with 14 bases of the junction left unmatched. CDR3 size: 18 residues. The germline gives CDR1 SGDLS, CDR2 YYNGEE. The CDR3, as DNA: TGTGCCAGCAGCGTAGAACTGGGGACAGGGGGCTGGGTTTCCGAAGCTTTCTTT. Its translation: CASSVELGTGGWVSEAFF.

The chain carries TRBV6-5 and TRBJ1-4; D remains unclear. V was trimmed by 0 bases and J by 2 bases, leaving 10 bases between them. This CDR3 is built from 16 residues. The germline CDR1 and CDR2 sequences are MNHEY and SVGAGI. CDR3 loop: CASSYSSGLTNEKLFF. The CDR3 nucleotides read TGTGCCAGCAGTTACTCGAGTGGACTCACTAATGAAAAACTGTTTTTT.

V is TRBV6-5 and J is TRBJ2-6, with TRBD1 identical over 7 bases. This CDR3 is 15 amino acids long. V lost 6 bases to trimming and J lost 2 bases; unmatched junction nucleotides: 4. Germline V gene data show CDR1 as MNHEY and CDR2 as SVGAGI. The CDR3 DNA is TGTGCCAGCAGCCGAGGGACAGCTGGGGCCAACGTCCTGACTTTC. Translating it yields CASSRGTAGANVLTF.

The chain couples TRBV9 to TRBJ1-1; D call uncertain. V lost 4 bases and J lost 0, with 10 bases in between. This CDR3 has 14 amino acids. CDR1 is SGDLS and CDR2 is YYNGEE in the germline V gene. CDR3 DNA sequence: TGTGCCAGCAGCCCCCGAGAGTTGAACACTGAAGCTTTCTTT. Translated, it gives CASSPRELNTEAFF.

This clone has just one count. V usage is TRBV5-1 and J usage is TRBJ1-2; 9 bases are a match to TRBD1. With V trimmed by 3 bases and J by 5 bases, 11 bases remained unmatched. The CDR3 length is 16 residues. The germline CDR1 and CDR2 sequences are SGHRS and YFSETQ. The CDR3 reads CASSSPGQGGGYGYTF. CDR3 nucleotide sequence: TGCGCCAGCAGCTCTCCGGGACAGGGAGGTGGATATGGCTACACCTTC.

This rearrangement joins TRBV27 to TRBJ2-2, with 10 bases identical to TRBD2. Germline V gene lookup returns CDR1 MNHEY and CDR2 SMNVEV (reference sequence). The CDR3 is 16 residues long. The trim removed 4 bases at V and 4 bases at J, leaving 6 bases unmatched. The CDR3 nucleotides read TGTGCCAGCAGTTACTCGCCTAGCGGGAGCACCGGGGAGCTGTTTTTT. Amino acid sequence: CASSYSPSGSTGELFF.

The chain recombines TRBV9 with TRBJ2-2; D is possibly TRBD2 (5 bases). The CDR3 contains 16 residues. V was shortened by 0 bases and J by 6 bases, with 15 bases between the two germline ends. CDR1 and CDR2 (germline): SGDLS, YYNGEE. The CDR3 protein is CASSVGRLARAGELFF. CDR3 DNA sequence: TGTGCCAGCAGCGTAGGTCGCCTCGCGCGGGCCGGGGAGCTGTTTTTT.

This chain uses TRBV5-1 with TRBJ2-1; a possible D gene is TRBD2 (6 bases). CDR3 size: 13 residues. Trimming left V 5 bases short and J 4 bases short, with 10 bases between. Germline-derived CDR1 and CDR2 are SGHRS and YFSETQ. The CDR3 here is CASSLGGYNEQFF. In DNA, the CDR3 is TGCGCCAGCAGTCTTGGGGGGTACAATGAGCAGTTCTTC.

The chain uses TRBV10-3 and TRBJ2-1; 8 bases fit TRBD1. V was clipped by 6 bases and J by 6 bases; unmatched bases: 4. Germline assignment: CDR1 ENHRY and CDR2 SYGVKD. The CDR3 is 13 residues long. The CDR3 region is CAIRSTGANEQFF. For the CDR3, the DNA is TGTGCCATCAGATCGACAGGGGCCAATGAGCAGTTCTTC.

V is TRBV6-6 and J is TRBJ2-5; tentative D call: TRBD2 (6 bases). In germline, CDR1 is MNHNY, CDR2 SVGAGI (reference sequence). CDR3 length equals 15 residues. V lost 7 bases, J lost 4 bases, and 19 bases lay in between. The chain's CDR3 is CASTHEGLDSETQYF. The CDR3, as DNA: TGTGCCAGCACCCACGAGGGACTCGACTCAGAGACCCAGTACTTC.

This chain uses TRBV4-1 with TRBJ2-1, with D unclear. Between the trimmed V and J ends, which lost 5 bases and 12 bases, there was a span of 14 bases. The CDR3 has 12 amino acids. In germline, CDR1 is MGHRA, CDR2 YSYEKL. The CDR3 spells CASSFLGLGQFF. In nucleotides, the CDR3 is TGCGCCAGCAGCTTCCTAGGCTTGGGGCAGTTCTTC.

This chain joins TRBV5-1 and TRBJ1-1, with no clear D. The CDR3 has 15 amino acids. The germline V and J ends were trimmed by 4 bases and 0 bases, with 13 bases remaining between them. CDR1 SGHRS and CDR2 YFSETQ come from the germline V gene. CDR3 in amino acids: CASSQDAGMNTEAFF. The CDR3 coding sequence is TGCGCCAGCAGCCAAGATGCGGGGATGAACACTGAAGCTTTCTTT.

With regard to this clone: Other DNA sequences of this sample code for an identical CDR3. The chain uses TRBV19 and TRBJ1-6; D possibly corresponds to TRBD1 (5 bases). There are 14 residues in the CDR3. Between the trimmed V and J ends, which lost 3 bases and 9 bases, there was a span of 12 bases. Germline CDR1 is LNHDA and CDR2 is SQIVND (reference sequence). CDR3 coding DNA: TGTGCCAGTAGTATTGGGCAGGGAACTTCACCCCTCCACTTT. It specifies CASSIGQGTSPLHF.

This clone has a single count. The V gene is TRBV7-8, the J gene TRBJ2-7; 7 nucleotides align to TRBD1. The CDR3 is made up of 13 amino acids. Looked up from germline, CDR1 is SGHVS and CDR2 is FQNEAQ. V was clipped by 1 base and J by 3 bases; unmatched bases: 0. Here the CDR3 reads CASSLGTGYEQYV. CDR3 coding DNA: TGTGCCAGCAGCTTAGGGACAGGCTACGAGCAGTACGTC.

The rearrangement uses TRBV5-6 and TRBJ2-1, with 9 nucleotides matching TRBD1. Germline CDR1 and CDR2: SGHDT and YYEEEE. J gave up 6 bases and V 0 bases, and 7 bases lay outside the gene matches. The CDR3 has 16 residues. The DNA of the CDR3 is TGTGCCAGCAGCTTGGTTGGACAGGGGCTTATCAATGAGCAGTTCTTC. Its protein product is CASSLVGQGLINEQFF.

V usage is TRBV29-1 and J usage is TRBJ2-7, with 9 positions matching TRBD1. Germline V gene sequence: CDR1 SQVTM, CDR2 ANQGSEA. This CDR3 region has 14 residues. Unmatched junction bases numbered 2, after V lost 1 base and J lost 1 base. The CDR3 loop is CSVEGTGVSYEQYF. CDR3 nucleotide sequence: TGCAGCGTTGAAGGGACAGGGGTGTCCTACGAGCAGTACTTC.

This chain joins TRBV19 and TRBJ1-3; D is perhaps TRBD1 (6 bases). Germline CDR1 reads LNHDA; CDR2 reads SQIVND (reference sequence). V was shortened by 10 bases and J by 0 bases, with 16 bases between the two germline ends. This CDR3 is built from 15 residues. Written as DNA, the CDR3 is TGTGCCACCGGACAGCGACTTCTCTCTGGAAACACCATATATTTT. Translated, it gives CATGQRLLSGNTIYF.

J is TRBJ2-5 and V is TRBV5-1; TRBD2 matches at 7 bases. The CDR3 is made up of 18 amino acids. J gave up 2 bases and V 7 bases, and 20 bases lay outside the gene matches. In germline, CDR1 is SGHRS, CDR2 YFSETQ. CDR3 nucleotide sequence: TGCGCCAGCGCCAATGGATTTGGCGGGGGAATGGCACAAGAGACCCAGTACTTC. This translates into CASANGFGGGMAQETQYF.

The V call is TRBV6-1, the J call TRBJ2-7, with a tentative D call TRBD2 (6 bases). Germline CDR1 and CDR2: MNHNS and SASEGT. V lost 4 bases, J lost 8 bases, and 18 bases lay in between. The CDR3 has 14 amino acids. This CDR3 is CASSGHSAGMKQYV. CDR3 sequence (DNA): TGTGCCAGCAGTGGACACTCCGCGGGGATGAAGCAGTACGTC.

The chain joins TRBV2 to TRBJ2-1, with D possibly matching TRBD2 (5 bases). Deletions cut 2 bases from V and 5 bases from J, with 10 bases between. CDR3 length: 14 residues. Per the germline V gene, CDR1 is SNHLY and CDR2 is FYNNEI. Here the CDR3 DNA reads TGTGCCAGCAGTGAAAGACTACGAGACAATGAGCAGTTCTTC. Its translation: CASSERLRDNEQFF. Combining the CDR3 with reference TRBV2 and TRBJ2-1 gives the whole variable domain EPEVTQTPSHQVTQMGQEVILRCVPISNHLYFYWYRQILGQKVEFLVSFYNNEISEKSEIFDDQFSVERPDGSNFTLKIRSTKLEDSAMYFCASSERLRDNEQFFGPGTRLTVL.

This chain joins TRBV15 and TRBJ2-3, with 12 bases matching TRBD2. Trimming took 3 bases from V and 0 from J; bases not matched to a gene: 10. Germline values: CDR1 LNHNV, CDR2 YYDKDF (reference sequence). This CDR3 comprises 19 residues. CDR3 coding DNA: TGTGCCACCAGCAGCAGGGCTAGCGGGGGGGCCGGGAGCACAGATACGCAGTATTTT. This codes for CATSSRASGGAGSTDTQYF.

The chain uses TRBV5-1 and TRBJ2-5, with D tentatively TRBD2 (5 bases). This CDR3 region has 16 residues. V was pared by 7 bases and J by 3 bases, with 22 bases between. In germline, CDR1 is SGHRS, CDR2 YFSETQ. The CDR3 spells CASSPTEGRGKETQYF. DNA of the CDR3: TGCGCCAGCTCTCCCACAGAGGGTCGTGGGAAAGAGACCCAGTACTTC.

The V and J genes are TRBV13 and TRBJ2-7; no clear D gene. With 0 bases removed from V and 2 bases from J, the gap between germline ends came to 8 bases. The V gene's germline CDR1 is PRHDT and CDR2 FYEKMQ (reference sequence). This CDR3 is built from 14 residues. The CDR3 nucleotides read TGTGCCAGCAGCTTAGGGAGTACAGCCTACGAGCAGTACGTC. It translates to CASSLGSTAYEQYV.

The chain couples TRBV29-1 to TRBJ2-5, with 7 bases that match TRBD1. Germline CDR1 and CDR2: SQVTM and ANQGSEA. The junction had 5 bases not matched to a gene; V was cut back by 2 bases and J by 2 bases. This CDR3 contains 14 residues. In DNA, the CDR3 is TGCAGCGTTGAATTGGACAGGCAACAAGAGACCCAGTACTTC. Protein product: CSVELDRQQETQYF.

The chain couples TRBV5-6 to TRBJ2-6, with D possibly being TRBD1 (6 bases). There are 18 residues in the CDR3. With 4 bases removed from V and 0 bases from J, the gap between germline ends came to 17 bases. From germline, CDR1 is SGHDT and CDR2 YYEEEE. The CDR3: CASSRQQGWSSGANVLTF. CDR3 in DNA: TGTGCCAGCAGCAGGCAACAGGGATGGAGCTCTGGGGCCAACGTCCTGACTTTC.

The rearrangement uses TRBV7-2 and TRBJ1-5; D is unclear. V dropped 5 bases and J dropped 6 bases, with 17 bases sitting between them. The CDR3 has 15 amino acids. The germline V gene encodes CDR1 SGHTA and CDR2 FQGNSA. In DNA, the CDR3 is TGTGCCAGCAGCCCAGATGGGGTTGCGGGTCAGCCCCAGCATTTT. Its translation is CASSPDGVAGQPQHF. Using reference TRBV7-2 and TRBJ1-5 for the parts outside the CDR3, the full variable domain is GAGVSQSPSNKVTEKGKDVELRCDPISGHTALYWYRQSLGQGLEFLIYFQGNSAPDKSGLPSDRFSAERTGGSVSTLTIQRTQQEDSAVYLCASSPDGVAGQPQHFGDGTRLSIL.

The chain employs TRBV5-1 and TRBJ1-1; 9 nucleotides match TRBD1. V lost 4 bases, J lost 4 bases, and 8 bases stayed unmatched. This CDR3 is 15 amino acids long. Germline CDR1 SGHRS, CDR2 YFSETQ. CDR3 DNA sequence: TGCGCCAGCAGCCACGACCCGACAGGGGGCACTGAAGCTTTCTTT. It is translated as CASSHDPTGGTEAFF.

This clone was recorded only once. This chain uses TRBV6-5 with TRBJ1-4; 8 bases are a match to TRBD1. With V trimmed by 5 bases and J by 8 bases, 7 bases remained unmatched. The CDR3 has 14 residues. CDR1 is MNHEY, CDR2 SVGAGI, per germline. The CDR3 loop is CASSTTGGGEKLFF. The CDR3 nucleotides are TGTGCCAGCAGTACAACAGGGGGGGGCGAAAAACTGTTTTTT.